This T cell receptor beta chain was recovered during a study of cytomegalovirus exposure and HLA in healthy donors. Study-wide context: A prior study identified 120 million or so unique TCR beta sequences from roughly 180 million T cells.

CDR1 and CDR2 from the germline V gene are MDHEN and SYDVKM. The CDR3 contains 13 residues. Trimming removed 6 bases from V and 8 bases from J, with 15 bases in between. PCR employed 60 Vbeta and 13 Jbeta primers. Method: immunoSEQ multiplex PCR; TCRdb's copy keeps in-frame clones and lacks some. The table has nearly 110,000 clones, 70% to 85% seen once. General observations from the study: It was reported in a later analysis that an Asian-associated ancestry cluster showed fewer N-insertions than the approximately 670-donor mean. For cytomegalovirus status, the classifier reportedly gave diagnoses with high specificity and sensitivity. Being productive about 87% or about 30% of the time was typical of most TCR beta V segments in an earlier analysis.

About this clone itself: Antigen: not known.

The sequence was obtained from a man aged 60 to 75 in good health and CMV-seronegative. The J gene is TRBJ2-3, the V gene TRBV28; D uncertain. Sequencing was performed on PBMCs. The CDR3 nucleotides are TGTGCCAGCAGGCTCGGTCCCCCGGGTACGCAGTATTTT. Translating it yields CASRLGPPGTQYF.